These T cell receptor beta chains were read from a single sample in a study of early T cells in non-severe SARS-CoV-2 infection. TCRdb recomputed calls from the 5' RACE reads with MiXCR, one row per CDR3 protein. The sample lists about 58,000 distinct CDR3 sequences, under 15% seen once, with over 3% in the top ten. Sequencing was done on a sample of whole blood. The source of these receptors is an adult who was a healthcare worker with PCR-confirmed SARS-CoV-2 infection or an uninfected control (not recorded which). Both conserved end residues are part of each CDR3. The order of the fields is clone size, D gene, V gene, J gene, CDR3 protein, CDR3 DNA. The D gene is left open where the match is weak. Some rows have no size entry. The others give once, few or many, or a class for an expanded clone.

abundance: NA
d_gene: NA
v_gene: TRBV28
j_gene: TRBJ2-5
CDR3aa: CASTREEGQETQYF
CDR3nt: TGTGCCAGCACCAGGGAAGAGGGCCAAGAGACCCAGTACTTC

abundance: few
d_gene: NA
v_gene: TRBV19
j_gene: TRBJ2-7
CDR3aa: CASSFTGISYEQYF
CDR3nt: TGTGCCAGTAGTTTTACAGGGATATCCTACGAGCAGTACTTC

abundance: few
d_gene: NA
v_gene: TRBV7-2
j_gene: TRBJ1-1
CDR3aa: CASSLVNTEAFF
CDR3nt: TGTGCCAGCAGCTTAGTGAACACTGAAGCTTTCTTT

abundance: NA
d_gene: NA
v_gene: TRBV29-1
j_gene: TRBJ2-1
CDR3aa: CSGRRDFAEQFF
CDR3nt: TGCAGCGGCCGCCGGGACTTTGCTGAGCAGTTCTTC

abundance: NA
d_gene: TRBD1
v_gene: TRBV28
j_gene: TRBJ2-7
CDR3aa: CASSSVQGTYEQYF
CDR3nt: TGTGCCAGCAGTTCAGTACAGGGGACGTACGAGCAGTACTTC

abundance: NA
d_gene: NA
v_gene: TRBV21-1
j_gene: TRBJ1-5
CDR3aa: CASSKGWTAGNQPQHF
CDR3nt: TGTGCCAGCAGCAAAGGCTGGACGGCGGGCAATCAGCCCCAGCATTTT

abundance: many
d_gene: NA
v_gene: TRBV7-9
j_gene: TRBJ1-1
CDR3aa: CASTPKGGTEAFF
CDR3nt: TGTGCCAGCACCCCAAAGGGGGGTACTGAAGCTTTCTTT

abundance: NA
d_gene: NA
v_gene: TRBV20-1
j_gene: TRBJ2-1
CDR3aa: CSARRPPGEQFF
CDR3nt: TGCAGTGCTAGACGCCCCCCGGGTGAGCAGTTCTTC

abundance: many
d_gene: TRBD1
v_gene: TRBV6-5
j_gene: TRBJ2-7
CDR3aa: CACKRDSSYEQYF
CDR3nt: TGTGCCTGCAAAAGGGACAGCTCCTACGAGCAGTACTTC

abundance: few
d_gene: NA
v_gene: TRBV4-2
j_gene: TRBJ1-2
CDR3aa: CASSQDARSYGYTF
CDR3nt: TGTGCCAGCAGCCAGGACGCCCGTAGCTATGGCTACACCTTC

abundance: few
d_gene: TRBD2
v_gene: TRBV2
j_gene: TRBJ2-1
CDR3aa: CASSPSGSQQFF
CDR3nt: TGTGCCAGCAGTCCTAGCGGCTCGCAGCAGTTCTTC